This TCR beta chain was profiled in a study of T-cell reconstitution after alpha-beta-depleted transplantation in children. Points from the study as a whole: The origin of alpha-beta T cells about two months after transplant was reportedly several hundred expanded graft clones. Elevated TCRbeta diversity at day 60 was traced, in some patients, to surviving recipient T cells and thymic progenitors. A year had passed since transplant, and T-cell counts and diversity by then came mostly from newly produced T cells.

Ten or more counts support this clonotype. The target antigen is unknown. As it was prepared, the TCRbeta library received unique molecular identifiers. TCRdb re-derived calls from the PCR reads in MiXCR, one entry per CDR3 protein. Of 200,000 to 250,000 distinct CDR3 sequences listed, roughly 7.7% are singletons. Germline V CDR1 and CDR2: SGDLS, YYNGEE. Germline trimming cut 2 bases from V and 0 bases from J; bases unmatched to any gene: 5. The CDR3 is 15 amino acids. The TCR was taken from a male patient aged 10 to 17 who had a stem cell transplant for acute lymphoblastic leukemia, so the T cells may come from the graft donor. The sequencing here drew on PBMCs, mostly from graft donor cells, taken 180 days after TCRalphabeta/CD19-depleted stem cell transplant. The chain has TRBV9 and TRBJ2-7; 7 bases are shared with TRBD2. The CDR3, as DNA: TGTGCCAGCAGCGTGGGGGGGATCCTCTCCTACGAGCAGTACTTC. It is translated as CASSVGGILSYEQYF.